These 2 T cell receptor beta chains originate from one sample sequenced in a study of blood T cell repertoires in COVID-19. The repertoire was sequenced with immunoSEQ multiplex PCR; TCRdb's copy has only in-frame clones and lacks some. Of around 280,000 clones in the sample, around 86% were seen once. Sequences were obtained from peripheral blood. These receptors were collected from a woman in her 30s who had recovered from COVID-19.

This chain connects TRBV27 to TRBJ2-3; the D gene is possibly TRBD2 (6 bases). Germline V gives CDR1 MNHEY, CDR2 SMNVEV (reference sequence). Trimming took off 2 bases at V and 2 bases at J, with 11 bases between the two ends. The CDR3 contains 15 residues. The CDR3 spells CASSLTGGITDTQYF. DNA of the CDR3: TGTGCCAGCAGTTTAACCGGCGGGATCACAGATACGCAGTATTTT.

This chain joins TRBV6-6 and TRBJ1-6; D possibly corresponds to TRBD1 (6 bases). The germline V and J ends were trimmed by 10 bases and 0 bases, with 10 bases remaining between them. CDR3 size: 14 residues. Per the germline V gene, CDR1 is MNHNY and CDR2 is SVGAGI (reference sequence). In nucleotides, the CDR3 is TGTGCCACCCAGGGGAGCTCCTATAATTCACCCCTCCACTTT. As protein: CATQGSSYNSPLHF.